These 27 T cell receptor beta chains came from one sample sequenced in a study of early T cells in non-severe SARS-CoV-2 infection. In TCRdb, the 5' RACE reads were re-called with MiXCR into one record per CDR3 protein. Of 70,000 to 85,000 distinct CDR3 sequences in the sample, approximately 5% were seen once. The starting material was whole blood, obtained at baseline. These receptors were collected from an adult who was a healthcare worker with PCR-confirmed SARS-CoV-2 infection or an uninfected control (not recorded which).

The chain is built from TRBV19 and TRBJ2-1; D is undetermined. Germline V gene sequence: CDR1 LNHDA, CDR2 SQIVND (reference sequence). V lost 3 bases and J 3 bases, leaving 15 bases between the germline ends. The CDR3 is 16 residues long. The CDR3 sequence is CASSIPAPGLYNEQFF. The CDR3 bases are TGTGCCAGTAGTATTCCGGCACCCGGGCTCTACAATGAGCAGTTCTTC.

The table lists this clonotype with many counts. The J gene is TRBJ1-1, the V gene TRBV29-1; TRBD1 is a possible D gene (5 bases). Germline V lookup: CDR1 SQVTM, CDR2 ANQGSEA. Trimming removed 1 base at V and 3 bases at J, with 9 bases between. The CDR3 contains 13 residues. The CDR3 loop reads CSVEGRGDTEAFF. CDR3 DNA sequence: TGCAGCGTTGAAGGGAGGGGTGACACTGAAGCTTTCTTT.

This clonotype was recorded many times. This rearrangement joins TRBV20-1 to TRBJ1-1, with D possibly TRBD1 on 6 matching bases. V lost 4 bases, J lost 7 bases, and 19 bases lay in between. Germline lookup yields CDR1 DFQATT and CDR2 SNEGSKA (reference sequence). The CDR3 spans 14 residues. As DNA, the CDR3 is TGCAGTGCTACCCCATGGGACAATCCTGTTGAAGCTTTCTTT. It encodes CSATPWDNPVEAFF.

In regard to this clonotype: Possible read error: a much larger clone is one base away. This sequence joins TRBV4-1 and TRBJ2-7, with unresolved D. Trimming took 2 bases from V and 6 from J, leaving 8 bases between them. Germline loops: CDR1 MGHRA, CDR2 YSYEKL. This CDR3 comprises 12 residues. CDR3 sequence reads: CASSQRSVEQYF. CDR3 DNA: TGCGCCAGCAGCCAACGAAGCGTCGAGCAGTACTTC.

This clonotype was counted many times. This chain links TRBV10-3 with TRBJ1-1; 9 nucleotides align to TRBD1. Trimming cost V 6 bases and J 3 bases; bases outside gene matches: 2. The germline V gene has CDR1 ENHRY and CDR2 SYGVKD. This CDR3 spans 13 amino acids. CDR3 nucleotides: TGTGCCATCAGGGGACAGGGTTACACTGAAGCTTTCTTT. It is translated as CAIRGQGYTEAFF.

This clonotype was recorded many times. V and J are TRBV20-1 and TRBJ2-5, with 16 bases that match TRBD2. The CDR3 contains 13 residues. With V trimmed by 3 bases and J by 10 bases, 2 bases remained unmatched. CDR1 is DFQATT, CDR2 SNEGSKA, per germline (reference sequence). CDR3: CSARGTSGRGQYF. The CDR3 coding sequence is TGCAGTGCTAGGGGGACTAGCGGGAGGGGCCAGTACTTC.

The V call is TRBV27, the J call TRBJ1-5; D uncertain. The V end was cut by 8 bases, the J end by 4 bases, with 3 bases between. CDR1 is MNHEY and CDR2 is SMNVEV in the germline V gene (reference sequence). CDR3 length: 10 residues. The CDR3 region is CASGNQPQHF. The CDR3 nucleotides are TGTGCCAGCGGGAATCAGCCCCAGCATTTT.

This clonotype appeared many times. This sequence joins TRBV2 and TRBJ2-7, with 8 bases aligning to TRBD1. Per the germline V gene, CDR1 is SNHLY and CDR2 is FYNNEI. The CDR3 runs 15 residues. V shed 1 base and J 4 bases; nucleotides not matched to a gene: 6. The CDR3 bases are TGTGCCAGCAGTGAAGATGGGACAGGTAGTTACGAGCAGTACTTC. Translation gives CASSEDGTGSYEQYF.

This sequence joins TRBV2 and TRBJ2-7; D is perhaps TRBD2 (5 bases). Trimming removed 10 bases from V and 5 bases from J, with 18 bases in between. Germline CDR1 SNHLY, CDR2 FYNNEI. The CDR3 is made up of 13 amino acids. In DNA form, the CDR3 reads TGTGCCACCCCCAGAGGGAAAGGCGACGAGCAGTACTTC. Its translation is CATPRGKGDEQYF.

In its sample, this clonotype was seen many times. The chain has TRBV6-1 and TRBJ2-7; no clear D. CDR1 MNHNS and CDR2 SASEGT come from the germline V gene. The CDR3 covers 13 residues. V was shortened by 1 base and J by 2 bases, with 6 bases between the two germline ends. The CDR3 loop is CASSEVGTYEQYF. DNA for the CDR3: TGTGCCAGCAGTGAAGTGGGGACCTACGAGCAGTACTTC.

This clonotype was counted between two and nine times. Here the CDR3 DNA reads TGTGCCAGCAGCTTGTTCGGCGTCTCCGGGGCCAACGTCCTGACTTTC. Protein: CASSLFGVSGANVLTF. The chain is built from TRBV5-4 and TRBJ2-6; D unclear. Germline loops: CDR1 SGHNT, CDR2 YYREEE (reference sequence). This CDR3 spans 16 amino acids. V lost 1 base and J lost 4, with 12 bases in between.

A few counts support this clonotype. The chain links TRBV19 to TRBJ2-2; 9 bases map to TRBD1. The V and J ends lost 8 bases and 2 bases, in that order; junction bases with no gene match: 3. The CDR3 has 14 residues. Germline assignment: CDR1 LNHDA and CDR2 SQIVND (reference sequence). CDR3 sequence (DNA): TGTGCCAGTTTCACAGGGGGCAACACCGGGGAGCTGTTTTTT. Protein product: CASFTGGNTGELFF. Full variable domain (remainder filled in from reference TRBV19 and TRBJ2-2): DGGITQSPKYLFRKEGQNVTLSCEQNLNHDAMYWYRQDPGQGLRLIYYSQIVNDFQKGDIAEGYSVSREKKESFPLTVTSAQKNPTAFYLCASFTGGNTGELFFGEGSRLTVL.

This clonotype was seen at least ten times. The chain is built from TRBV29-1 and TRBJ1-2; D may be TRBD1 (6 bases). The V gene lost 3 bases and the J gene lost 8 bases, with 22 bases spanning the gap. CDR1 is SQVTM and CDR2 is ANQGSEA in the germline V gene. This CDR3 has 15 amino acids. CDR3 nucleotides: TGCAGCGTTGATGCCGCAGGGGTAATAAGTGCAGGCTACACCTTC. As protein: CSVDAAGVISAGYTF.

This clonotype appeared many times. The J gene is TRBJ2-1, the V gene TRBV6-1; 10 bases line up with TRBD2. CDR1 MNHNS and CDR2 SASEGT come from the germline V gene. The CDR3 sequence is 15 residues long. V dropped 10 bases and J dropped 1; count of bases not matched to a gene: 7. The CDR3 region has the DNA TGTGCCACCGATAAGCGGGAGGGATCCTACAATGAGCAGTTCTTC. Its protein product is CATDKREGSYNEQFF.

This chain joins TRBV13 and TRBJ2-1; TRBD2 matches 12 bases. V dropped 5 bases and J dropped 5; count of bases not matched to a gene: 4. Germline values: CDR1 PRHDT, CDR2 FYEKMQ (reference sequence). The CDR3 covers 15 residues. For the CDR3, the DNA is TGTGCCAGCAGCCCACGACTAGCGGGGGACAATGAGCAGTTCTTC. As protein: CASSPRLAGDNEQFF.

This clonotype appeared many times. V and J are TRBV29-1 and TRBJ1-4; D remains unclear. Germline assignment: CDR1 SQVTM and CDR2 ANQGSEA. Trimming removed 5 bases at V and 4 bases at J, with 5 bases between. CDR3 length equals 11 residues. The CDR3 sequence is CSVLGNEKLFF. In nucleotides, the CDR3 is TGCAGCGTTCTCGGTAATGAAAAACTGTTTTTT.

This clonotype was seen ten or more times. This chain joins TRBV11-2 and TRBJ1-1; perhaps TRBD1 as D (5 bases). This CDR3 has 14 residues. CDR1 SGHAT and CDR2 FQNNGV come from the germline V gene. Trimming took off 0 bases at V and 5 bases at J, with 10 bases between the two ends. The chain's CDR3 is CASSLEGGGTEAFF. Here the CDR3 DNA reads TGTGCCAGCAGCTTAGAGGGGGGAGGTACTGAAGCTTTCTTT.

At least ten counts were recorded for this clonotype. The V gene is TRBV19, the J gene TRBJ2-7; TRBD2 agrees at 7 bases. J lost 3 bases, V lost 5 bases, and 7 bases had no gene match. The germline V gene has CDR1 LNHDA and CDR2 SQIVND (reference sequence). The CDR3 sequence is 14 residues long. CDR3 sequence: CASSVSGTNYEQYF. The CDR3 nucleotides are TGTGCCAGTAGTGTGTCCGGGACTAACTACGAGCAGTACTTC.

This clonotype was counted a few times. The DNA for the CDR3 is TGCAGCGTTGGAAGGGAAGCGGGTGAGCAGTTCTTC. As protein: CSVGREAGEQFF. The chain has TRBV29-1 and TRBJ2-1; possibly TRBD2 for D (6 bases). The germline gives CDR1 SQVTM, CDR2 ANQGSEA. V lost 4 bases to trimming and J lost 9 bases, with 13 bases between them. This CDR3 contains 12 residues.

Many counts were recorded for this clonotype. The V call is TRBV28, the J call TRBJ2-2, with D perhaps matching TRBD1 (5 bases). There are 14 residues in the CDR3. V was clipped by 6 bases and J by 7 bases, with 15 bases between them. Germline CDR1 and CDR2: MDHEN and SYDVKM. Written as DNA, the CDR3 is TGTGCCAGCAGGAAAAAGGGTACAGGCGGGGAGCTGTTTTTT. It specifies CASRKKGTGGELFF.

This clonotype was recorded a few times. The chain has TRBV7-9 and TRBJ2-7; TRBD2 is a possible D gene (5 bases). The CDR3 runs 14 residues. From germline, CDR1 is SEHNR and CDR2 FQNEAQ (reference sequence). Trimming shortened V by 8 bases and J by 2 bases, and 16 bases separated the two germline ends. The CDR3 reads CASRSEGIPYEQYF. CDR3 nucleotide sequence: TGTGCCAGCCGATCTGAGGGCATCCCCTACGAGCAGTACTTC.

The rearrangement links TRBV27 to TRBJ2-7; no definite D call. Germline V gene data show CDR1 as MNHEY and CDR2 as SMNVEV (reference sequence). The CDR3 is made up of 11 amino acids. The germline V and J ends were trimmed by 1 base and 6 bases, with 4 bases remaining between them. CDR3 DNA: TGTGCCAGCAGTTTATGGGGCGAGCAGTACTTC. Its protein product is CASSLWGEQYF.

This chain joins TRBV12-5 and TRBJ2-2; D possibly corresponds to TRBD2 (6 bases). The germline gives CDR1 LGHNT, CDR2 FRNRAP. V was trimmed by 7 bases and J by 6 bases, leaving 21 bases between them. This CDR3 has 16 amino acids. DNA of the CDR3: TGTGCTAGTGCCCTCGGAGGGGCAGGGAATTCCGGGGAGCTGTTTTTT. This encodes CASALGGAGNSGELFF.

This clonotype was found many times. The chain is built from TRBV6-2 or TRBV6-3 and TRBJ2-2; D is perhaps TRBD1 (6 bases). Germline V gene data show CDR1 as MNHEY and CDR2 as SVGEGT. V was cut by 4 bases and J by 5 bases, with 14 bases left in between. The CDR3 runs to 15 residues. The CDR3 nucleotides read TGTGCCAGCAGTTCGGTACAGGGTAGAACCGGGGAGCTGTTTTTT. It translates to CASSSVQGRTGELFF.

This clonotype was counted ten times or more. The chain is built from TRBV6-5 and TRBJ1-1; D not resolved. V was clipped by 1 base and J by 10 bases, with 10 bases between them. CDR1 and CDR2 (germline): MNHEY, SVGAGI. The CDR3 is 12 amino acids. The CDR3 here is CASSYLTGTAFF. Written as DNA, the CDR3 is TGTGCCAGCAGTTACTTAACGGGAACAGCTTTCTTT.

Ten or more counts support this clonotype. This chain uses TRBV19 with TRBJ1-4; D is undetermined. Trimming removed 3 bases at V and 6 bases at J, with 17 bases between. The CDR3 extends over 16 amino acids. Germline assignment: CDR1 LNHDA and CDR2 SQIVND (reference sequence). The CDR3 here is CASSMVMSREDEKLFF. As DNA, the CDR3 is TGTGCCAGTAGTATGGTTATGAGTAGGGAAGATGAAAAACTGTTTTTT.

The V and J genes are TRBV20-1 and TRBJ1-4; 12 bases are shared with TRBD1. Germline CDR1 is DFQATT and CDR2 is SNEGSKA (reference sequence). The CDR3 covers 16 residues. V was pared by 5 bases and J by 8 bases, with 12 bases of the junction left unmatched. CDR3 DNA sequence: TGCAGTGCTCGTACCGGGACAGGGGGCTATGGGGAAAAACTGTTTTTT. Translation: CSARTGTGGYGEKLFF.